This section outlines one T cell receptor beta chain sequence together with its context. The sample belongs to a study of T-cell reconstitution after alpha-beta-depleted transplantation in children. For TCRbeta, the library was prepared with unique molecular identifiers. TCRdb redid the calling of the PCR reads with MiXCR, one entry per CDR3 protein. The table lists 700,000 to 950,000 distinct CDR3 sequences, less than 20% of them singletons, with about 5% in the top ten. Losses at the gene ends were 4 bases for V and 7 bases for J; bases not matched to a gene: 11. The CDR3 extends over 16 amino acids.

V gene TRBV12-3 or TRBV12-4 combines with J gene TRBJ1-5; 9 positions match TRBD1. This clonotype originated in a male patient aged 10 to 17 who had a stem cell transplant for acute lymphoblastic leukemia, so the T cells may come from the graft donor. The specimen comprised PBMCs, mostly from graft donor cells, sampled 360 days after TCRalphabeta/CD19-depleted stem cell transplant. The CDR3 sequence is CASSSPRDRVGQPQHF. As DNA, the CDR3 is TGTGCCAGCAGTTCTCCCAGGGACAGGGTTGGACAGCCCCAGCATTTT.